This is a list of T cell receptor beta chains from one sample in a study of T-cell memory formation after mild COVID-19. Using its own MiXCR run on the 5' RACE reads, TCRdb lists one record per CDR3 protein. The sample yields tens of thousands of distinct CDR3 sequences, 6% to 9.5% seen once. Material: PBMCs or a T cell subset sorted from them (not recorded which). The receptor set was obtained from an adult woman who had mild COVID-19 (a few samples of this study predate the infection). Cell type and time point are not known. The CDR3 runs from the conserved cysteine through the conserved F or W. A D gene is named only where the DNA matches it firmly. Clone size appears in some rows only: once, few, many, or a class for an expanded clone.

d_call j_call clone_size v_call cdr3_aa cdr3_nt
NA TRBJ1-1 NA TRBV20-1 CSARRSSGRANTEAFF TGCAGTGCTAGAAGGTCGTCGGGAAGGGCGAACACTGAAGCTTTCTTT
NA TRBJ1-1 many TRBV7-2 CASSPLKAEAFF TGTGCCAGCAGCCCCCTAAAAGCAGAAGCTTTCTTT
TRBD2 TRBJ2-5 many TRBV20-1 CSAGSLSGGQTQYF TGCAGTGCTGGGTCCTTGTCGGGAGGACAGACCCAGTACTTC
NA TRBJ1-1 many TRBV12-3/TRBV12-4 CASTRGLNTEAFF TGTGCCAGCACTAGGGGGTTAAACACTGAAGCTTTCTTT
TRBD1 TRBJ1-4 many TRBV7-2 CASSLTGGNEKLFF TGTGCCAGCAGCTTAACAGGGGGGAATGAAAAACTGTTTTTT
NA TRBJ1-4 many TRBV7-2 CASSITGLQEKLFF TGTGCCAGCAGCATAACAGGGTTACAGGAAAAACTGTTTTTT
TRBD2 TRBJ2-5 many TRBV9 CASSHGGRGRGETQYF TGTGCCAGCAGCCACGGGGGGAGGGGAAGAGGAGAGACCCAGTACTTC
NA TRBJ1-2 medium-sized TRBV29-1 CSVEDLGGYTF TGCAGCGTTGAAGATTTGGGTGGCTACACCTTC
TRBD1 TRBJ2-7 few TRBV12-3/TRBV12-4 CASSFGTGWEQYF TGTGCCAGCAGTTTTGGGACAGGGTGGGAGCAGTACTTC
TRBD1 TRBJ1-3 many TRBV5-1 CASSLEGGTGNTIYF TGCGCCAGCAGCTTGGAAGGGGGCACCGGAAACACCATATATTTT
NA TRBJ1-1 many TRBV2 CASSPVATDGANTEAFF TGTGCCAGCAGCCCCGTAGCAACAGATGGGGCGAACACTGAAGCTTTCTTT
TRBD2 TRBJ2-3 few TRBV25-1 CASSGTSGRADTQYF TGTGCCAGCAGTGGAACTAGCGGGAGAGCAGATACGCAGTATTTT
NA TRBJ1-1 many TRBV5-5 CASSLQPQPNTEAFF TGTGCCAGCAGCTTACAACCCCAACCGAACACTGAAGCTTTCTTT
NA TRBJ2-3 NA TRBV14 CASSQYPMASLGARDTQYF TGTGCCAGCAGCCAGTATCCTATGGCGAGTTTAGGGGCGAGAGATACGCAGTATTTT
TRBD1 TRBJ1-2 few TRBV6-6 CASSGQGARSYGYTF TGTGCCAGCAGCGGACAGGGGGCGCGTTCCTATGGCTACACCTTC
TRBD1 TRBJ2-7 many TRBV20-1 CSATGTGYYEQYF TGCAGTGCTACCGGGACAGGGTACTACGAGCAGTACTTC
NA TRBJ1-6 many TRBV30 CAWTRGQPNSPLHF TGTGCCTGGACCCGAGGGCAGCCAAATTCACCCCTCCACTTT
NA TRBJ2-1 many TRBV7-9 CASSSGTYSSYNEQFF TGTGCCAGCAGCTCCGGGACTTACAGCTCCTACAATGAGCAGTTCTTC
TRBD1 TRBJ2-5 NA TRBV5-8 CASGQGGPQETQYF TGTGCCAGCGGACAGGGTGGTCCGCAAGAGACCCAGTACTTC
NA TRBJ1-2 many TRBV7-2 CASSLAHAGGGNYGYTF TGTGCCAGCAGCTTAGCGCATGCGGGCGGAGGCAACTATGGCTACACCTTC
NA TRBJ1-5 many TRBV4-3 CASSKEATTGRPQHF TGCGCCAGCAGCAAAGAGGCCACGACGGGACGGCCCCAGCATTTT
NA TRBJ2-2 many TRBV6-2/TRBV6-3 CASSYQAGNTGELFF TGTGCCAGCAGTTACCAGGCAGGGAACACCGGGGAGCTGTTTTTT
TRBD1 TRBJ1-1 many TRBV10-3 CAISESTGQGRTFF TGTGCCATCAGTGAGTCGACCGGACAGGGTAGGACTTTCTTT
TRBD1 TRBJ1-6 many TRBV3-1 CASSQGDRGTAPLHF TGTGCCAGCAGCCAGGGGGACAGGGGAACGGCACCCCTCCACTTT
NA TRBJ1-4 many TRBV7-2 CASSWSSGGTNEKLFF TGTGCCAGCAGCTGGAGCTCGGGGGGAACTAATGAAAAACTGTTTTTT
TRBD1 TRBJ1-4 many TRBV2 CASRETGPLEKLFF TGTGCCAGCAGGGAGACAGGGCCACTTGAAAAACTGTTTTTT
NA TRBJ1-2 many TRBV5-5 CASSFAGDHYGYTF TGTGCCAGCAGCTTCGCAGGGGACCACTATGGCTACACCTTC
TRBD1 TRBJ1-1 few TRBV6-2/TRBV6-3 CASIGGQGTMNTEAFF TGTGCCAGCATTGGGGGACAGGGGACCATGAACACTGAAGCTTTCTTT
NA TRBJ1-2 many TRBV12-3/TRBV12-4 CASSFYVGNGYTF TGTGCCAGCAGTTTTTATGTGGGGAATGGCTACACCTTC
NA TRBJ1-1 many TRBV12-3/TRBV12-4 CASSVQGTGLKAFF TGTGCCAGCAGTGTTCAGGGGACGGGACTTAAAGCTTTCTTT
TRBD2 TRBJ2-1 many TRBV2 CASSEDRAGGRNEQFF TGTGCCAGCAGTGAAGACCGAGCGGGGGGGCGAAATGAGCAGTTCTTC
NA TRBJ1-1 many TRBV15 CATSRDLVGTEAFF TGTGCCACCAGCAGAGATCTAGTTGGCACTGAAGCTTTCTTT
NA TRBJ2-3 NA TRBV19 CASSIAGADTQYF TGTGCCAGTAGTATTGCCGGTGCAGATACGCAGTATTTT
NA TRBJ2-1 many TRBV7-3 CASSSNRDEQFF TGTGCCAGCAGCTCAAACAGGGATGAGCAGTTCTTC
NA TRBJ2-1 many TRBV4-2 CASSSNRRDSRNEQFF TGTGCCAGCAGCTCTAATAGGAGGGACTCGCGCAATGAGCAGTTCTTC
NA TRBJ1-2 many TRBV5-1 CASSPPGGRFGYTF TGCGCCAGCAGCCCCCCGGGAGGACGATTCGGCTACACCTTC
NA TRBJ1-1 once TRBV14 CASSRGGALNTEAFF TGTGCCAGCAGCCGGGGAGGGGCTTTGAACACTGAAGCTTTCTTT
TRBD1 TRBJ1-3 few TRBV30 CAWSVGDRTGTIYF TGTGCCTGGAGTGTAGGGGACAGGACGGGCACCATATATTTT
NA TRBJ2-7 medium-sized TRBV5-1 CASNPGGFYEQYF TGCGCCAGCAACCCCGGGGGATTTTACGAGCAGTACTTC
NA TRBJ2-6 NA TRBV24-1 CATSETQGKGSGANVLTF TGTGCCACCAGTGAGACTCAGGGTAAGGGCTCTGGGGCCAACGTCCTGACTTTC
TRBD2 TRBJ2-3 medium-sized TRBV7-3 CASSLLASGGGGTDTQYF TGTGCCAGCAGCTTATTGGCTAGCGGGGGAGGCGGCACAGATACGCAGTATTTT
TRBD1 TRBJ1-2 many TRBV4-1 CASSQAVTGLYGYTF TGCGCCAGCAGCCAAGCGGTGACAGGGCTCTATGGCTACACCTTC
NA TRBJ2-5 medium-sized TRBV9 CASSVLWGETQYF TGTGCCAGCAGCGTACTGTGGGGGGAGACCCAGTACTTC
TRBD2 TRBJ2-7 many TRBV5-1 CASRWTSGSNEQYF TGCGCCAGCAGGTGGACTAGCGGGAGCAACGAGCAGTACTTC
NA TRBJ2-3 many TRBV20-1 CSAARGGTDTQYF TGCAGTGCGGCCAGGGGGGGTACAGATACGCAGTATTTT
TRBD1 TRBJ1-4 many TRBV4-1 CASSQTGTANEKLFF TGCGCCAGCAGCCAAACTGGGACAGCAAATGAAAAACTGTTTTTT